These 13 T cell receptor beta chains came from one sample sequenced in a study of response to subunit inactivated influenza vaccine (dated by TCRdb to the late 2010s). Libraries were made using RT-PCR. TCRdb lists the instrument as Illumina HiSeq 2500. The public reads were reanalyzed by TCRdb: fastp trimming at Q25, MiXCR alignment, in-frame beta chains only. Each record represents a unique CDR3 protein, reported with the most common genes and DNA among its rows. This sample holds 490,000 or so distinct CDR3 sequences; 6.5% to 8% were observed only once. The leading ten clones occupy approximately 13% of the sample. Sequencing was performed on PBMCs from blood, taken less than 30 months after vaccination. The receptor source for this set is a man aged 45 to 70 who received an inactivated influenza vaccine. Donor details come from another sample of the same person, matched by shared clones.

The V and J genes are TRBV3-1 and TRBJ2-1, with D possibly TRBD1 on 6 matching bases. This CDR3 comprises 17 residues. Per germline, CDR1 LGHDT and CDR2 YNNKEL (reference sequence). The ends were cut back, 5 bases at V and 3 bases at J, with 20 bases in the middle. In nucleotides, the CDR3 is TGTGCCAGCAGCAGAAACTGGGCAGGGGCAATCTACAATGAGCAGTTCTTC. This codes for CASSRNWAGAIYNEQFF.

The chain is built from TRBV12-3 or TRBV12-4 and TRBJ2-7; D may correspond to TRBD1 or TRBD2 (5 bases each). The CDR3 covers 14 residues. V was pared by 0 bases and J by 2 bases, with 8 bases between. CDR3 protein: CASSLAGDPYEQYF. CDR3 bases: TGTGCCAGCAGTTTAGCAGGGGACCCCTACGAGCAGTACTTC.

This clonotype was observed a handful of times. The chain joins TRBV7-9 to TRBJ2-1; 9 bases align to TRBD2. The CDR3 has 13 residues. V shed 10 bases, J shed 9 bases, and the junction held 10 bases outside the gene matches. Germline V gives CDR1 SEHNR, CDR2 FQNEAQ (reference sequence). The CDR3 bases are TGTGCCATTCTAGCGGGACGAGGTAGTGAGCAGTTCTTC. This translates into CAILAGRGSEQFF.

This clonotype has a handful of counts. The rearrangement joins TRBV6-1 to TRBJ2-1, with D possibly being TRBD1 or TRBD2 (5 bases each). The germline V and J ends were trimmed by 6 bases and 9 bases, with 15 bases remaining between them. The germline CDR1 and CDR2 sequences are MNHNS and SASEGT. The CDR3 loop spans 13 amino acids. As DNA, the CDR3 is TGTGCCAGCAGATTTGGGACGCCCGGTGAGCAGTTCTTC. It translates to CASRFGTPGEQFF.

The J gene is TRBJ1-1, the V gene TRBV18; no clear D. The V gene lost 3 bases and the J gene lost 2 bases, with 10 bases spanning the gap. The CDR3 runs 14 residues. The V gene's germline CDR1 is KGHSH and CDR2 LQKENI. In nucleotides, the CDR3 is TGTGCCAGCTCACCGGCGGGGTACAACACTGAAGCTTTCTTT. This translates into CASSPAGYNTEAFF.

DNA for the CDR3: TGTGCCACCAGCAGAGATCGGGGTAGCCTCGAGCAGTACTTC. It specifies CATSRDRGSLEQYF. This sequence joins TRBV15 and TRBJ2-7; D is perhaps TRBD2 (5 bases). The V end was cut by 0 bases, the J end by 6 bases, with 12 bases between. This CDR3 has 14 amino acids. Germline CDR1 reads LNHNV; CDR2 reads YYDKDF (reference sequence).

CDR3 region: CSVLGSGGYEQFF. CDR3 in DNA: TGCAGCGTTTTGGGTAGCGGCGGATATGAGCAGTTCTTC. J is TRBJ2-1 and V is TRBV29-1, with TRBD2 as a possible D gene (6 bases). The CDR3 is 13 amino acids. Germline CDR1 reads SQVTM; CDR2 reads ANQGSEA. The ends were cut back, 5 bases at V and 8 bases at J, with 16 bases in the middle.

This clonotype was detected only a few times. This chain connects TRBV6-5 to TRBJ2-2; no firm D call. The CDR3 runs to 15 residues. Trimming removed 0 bases at V and 0 bases at J, with 5 bases between. Germline CDR1 and CDR2: MNHEY and SVGAGI. The CDR3 nucleotides are TGTGCCAGCAGTTACTCATTCGCGAACACCGGGGAGCTGTTTTTT. Residues: CASSYSFANTGELFF.

This clonotype has at least ten counts. V gene TRBV6-1 combines with J gene TRBJ2-3; 10 bases line up with TRBD1. Trimming took 8 bases from V and 1 from J; bases not matched to a gene: 3. Germline CDR1 MNHNS, CDR2 SASEGT. The CDR3 consists of 14 residues. CDR3 loop: CASHDRGRTDTQYF. Here the CDR3 DNA reads TGTGCCAGCCACGACAGGGGGCGCACAGATACGCAGTATTTT.

The rearrangement links TRBV9 to TRBJ1-1, with D uncertain. Trimming removed 0 bases at V and 4 bases at J, with 10 bases between. CDR3 length equals 14 residues. Germline assignment: CDR1 SGDLS and CDR2 YYNGEE. The CDR3 spells CASSVEVEGTEAFF. The CDR3 bases are TGTGCCAGCAGCGTAGAGGTGGAGGGCACTGAAGCTTTCTTT.

On this clonotype: Sequence at one end of the junction differs from germline and may be a read error. V usage is TRBV3-1 and J usage is TRBJ2-5; a possible D gene is TRBD1 (7 bases). Germline CDR1 LGHDT, CDR2 YNNKEL (reference sequence). The CDR3 is 19 residues long. The CDR3 sequence is CACSQNPRWGRGVQETQYF. The CDR3 DNA sequence: TGTGCCTGCAGCCAGAACCCACGTTGGGGCAGGGGGGTTCAAGAGACCCAGTACTTC.

In its sample, this clonotype was seen a few times. The V gene is TRBV28, the J gene TRBJ2-7; the D gene is possibly TRBD1 (5 bases). Germline CDR1 MDHEN, CDR2 SYDVKM. This CDR3 has 15 residues. Trimming pared 3 bases from V and 4 bases from J, leaving 16 bases between. The CDR3: CASSFPRQGRYEQYF. In DNA, the CDR3 is TGTGCCAGCAGTTTCCCCCGCCAGGGTAGATACGAGCAGTACTTC.

V and J are TRBV4-1 and TRBJ2-3; D is uncertain. The V gene lost 1 base and the J gene lost 8 bases, with 10 bases spanning the gap. The CDR3 loop spans 13 amino acids. Germline-derived CDR1 and CDR2 are MGHRA and YSYEKL. CDR3 sequence reads: CASSQAGAATQYF. In DNA, the CDR3 is TGCGCCAGCAGCCAAGCCGGCGCTGCTACGCAGTATTTT.